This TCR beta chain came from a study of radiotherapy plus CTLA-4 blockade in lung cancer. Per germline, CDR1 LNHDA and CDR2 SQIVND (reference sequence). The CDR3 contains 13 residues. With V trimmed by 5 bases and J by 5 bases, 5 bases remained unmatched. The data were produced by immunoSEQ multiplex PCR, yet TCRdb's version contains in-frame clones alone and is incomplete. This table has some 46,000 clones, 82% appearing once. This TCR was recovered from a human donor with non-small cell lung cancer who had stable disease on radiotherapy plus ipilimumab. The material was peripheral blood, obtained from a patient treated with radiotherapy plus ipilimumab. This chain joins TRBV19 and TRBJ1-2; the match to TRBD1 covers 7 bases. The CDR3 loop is CASSEGGRYGYTF. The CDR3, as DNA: TGTGCCAGTAGTGAAGGGGGCCGGTATGGCTACACCTTC.